The next 8 T cell receptor beta chains were all read from a single sample in a study of blood T cell repertoires in COVID-19. The protocol was immunoSEQ multiplex PCR, while the TCRdb copy is restricted to in-frame clones and leaves out a portion. In the table there are 150,000 to 200,000 clones, roughly 87% of which are singletons. The sequenced material came from peripheral blood. These receptors were obtained from a woman between 65 and 79 years old with acute or convalescent COVID-19.

Only a few counts were recorded for this clone. The V gene is TRBV30, the J gene TRBJ2-7; TRBD2 is a possible D gene (6 bases). Germline V gene lookup returns CDR1 GTSNPN and CDR2 SVGIG (reference sequence). Trimming removed 3 bases at V and 1 base at J, with 16 bases between. The CDR3 loop spans 15 amino acids. Here the CDR3 reads CAWRFSGTGSYEQYF. Here the CDR3 DNA reads TGTGCCTGGAGATTCTCCGGGACTGGATCCTACGAGCAGTACTTC.

The V and J genes are TRBV7-2 and TRBJ2-3, with 7 bases that match TRBD2. Trimming removed 3 bases from V and 0 bases from J; junction bases left unmatched: 6. This CDR3 spans 16 amino acids. Germline V lookup: CDR1 SGHTA, CDR2 FQGNSA. The CDR3 spells CASSLSASGSTDTQYF. DNA for the CDR3: TGTGCCAGCAGCTTGAGCGCTAGCGGAAGCACAGATACGCAGTATTTT.

V and J are TRBV5-4 and TRBJ2-5, with D possibly TRBD1 on 6 matching bases. The CDR3 runs 14 residues. Germline CDR1 SGHNT, CDR2 YYREEE (reference sequence). The ends were cut back, 4 bases at V and 0 bases at J, with 10 bases in the middle. As DNA, the CDR3 is TGTGCCAGCAGCGTGGGGGCCAACCAAGAGACCCAGTACTTC. It codes for CASSVGANQETQYF.

The chain is built from TRBV2 and TRBJ2-2; 7 bases are a match to TRBD2. The CDR3 runs 14 residues. Germline assignment: CDR1 SNHLY and CDR2 FYNNEI. The trim removed 10 bases at V and 1 base at J, leaving 6 bases unmatched. CDR3 residues: CATRAGENTGELFF. In DNA, the CDR3 is TGTGCCACAAGGGCGGGGGAGAACACCGGGGAGCTGTTTTTT. Complete variable domain (other parts from reference TRBV2 and TRBJ2-2): EPEVTQTPSHQVTQMGQEVILRCVPISNHLYFYWYRQILGQKVEFLVSFYNNEISEKSEIFDDQFSVERPDGSNFTLKIRSTKLEDSAMYFCATRAGENTGELFFGEGSRLTVL.

The chain joins TRBV6-5 to TRBJ1-2; weak D call: TRBD1 (5 bases). V was clipped by 5 bases and J by 2 bases, with 6 bases between them. This CDR3 spans 12 amino acids. Germline V lookup: CDR1 MNHEY, CDR2 SVGAGI. CDR3 sequence reads: CASSKGNYGYTF. Here the CDR3 DNA reads TGTGCCAGCAGTAAGGGGAACTATGGCTACACCTTC.

The CDR3 protein is CASSREQGQTGGYTF. The CDR3 coding sequence is TGCGCCAGCAGCCGGGAACAGGGTCAGACGGGGGGCTACACCTTC. The V and J genes are TRBV5-1 and TRBJ1-2, with D perhaps TRBD1 (6 bases). V lost 4 bases and J lost 8, with 21 bases in between. The CDR3 length is 15 residues. Germline V gene lookup returns CDR1 SGHRS and CDR2 YFSETQ.

This chain links TRBV30 with TRBJ1-2; D gene ambiguous. V was cut by 0 bases and J by 5 bases, with 10 bases left in between. The V gene's germline CDR1 is GTSNPN and CDR2 SVGIG (reference sequence). This CDR3 has 13 residues. The DNA of the CDR3 is TGTGCCTGGAGTGTGAAAGCGCTATATGGCTACACCTTC. Its protein product is CAWSVKALYGYTF.

This chain joins TRBV4-3 and TRBJ1-2; 7 bases match TRBD1. From germline, CDR1 is LGHNA and CDR2 YSLEER. CDR3 length: 16 residues. Trimming cost V 0 bases and J 5 bases; bases outside gene matches: 9. The CDR3 is CASSQDLSGQIYGYTF. DNA of the CDR3: TGCGCCAGCAGCCAAGACCTTTCGGGACAGATATATGGCTACACCTTC.